The rows below give T cell receptor beta chains drawn from one sample of a study of cytomegalovirus exposure and HLA in healthy donors. The assay was immunoSEQ multiplex PCR, and TCRdb's table has in-frame clones only and misses some. Counted here are roughly 170,000 clones, 75% to 85% occurring once; the ten biggest clones make up 0.6% to 0.7%. Specimen: PBMCs. These receptors were taken from a boy aged 5-17 years in good health and CMV-seronegative. Each CDR3 is given with its conserved first and last residue. D genes are given only for firm matches. Clone size is not always given. Where it is, it says once, few, many or a class for expanded clones.

>TRBJ2-1|TRBV29-1|TRBD1|.
TGCAGCGTTGAAGAGATACCCATAGGGGACAGGGGCTACAATGAGCAGTTCTTC
CSVEEIPIGDRGYNEQFF
>TRBJ2-1|TRBV11-3|TRBD2|.
TGTGCCAGCAGCTTAGAATTCGGGGGAGGGAATGAGCAGTTCTTC
CASSLEFGGGNEQFF
>TRBJ2-3|TRBV5-1|TRBD2|.
TGCGCCAGCAGCAGAAGGGCTAGCGGAAGCACAGATACGCAGTATTTT
CASSRRASGSTDTQYF
>TRBJ1-6|TRBV28|.|few
TGTGCCAGCAGTTTCTTCTCCTATAATTCACCCCTCCACTTT
CASSFFSYNSPLHF
>TRBJ1-2|TRBV19|TRBD1|.
TGTGCCAGTAAGGCAGGGGGCATGGCTGGCTACACCTTC
CASKAGGMAGYTF
>TRBJ1-1|TRBV19|TRBD1|.
TGTGCCAGTAGCCAGGTGACAGGGACGAACACTGAAGCTTTCTTT
CASSQVTGTNTEAFF
>TRBJ1-1|TRBV4-2|.|few
TGTGCCAGCAGCCAAGATAGGAGGGAAGCTTTCTTT
CASSQDRREAFF
>TRBJ2-7|TRBV29-1|TRBD2|.
TGCAGCGCTCGGGGACTAGCGGCAGACGAGCAGTACTTC
CSARGLAADEQYF
>TRBJ2-3|TRBV6-4|.|.
TGTGCCAGCAGTTCAGACAGGACAGATACGCAGTATTTT
CASSSDRTDTQYF
>TRBJ1-2|TRBV5-4|TRBD1|few
TGTGCCAGCAGCAGCTTGGCCAGGGGGCCTGGTAACTATGGCTACACCTTC
CASSSLARGPGNYGYTF
>TRBJ2-5|TRBV9|.|.
TGTGCCGGCAGCCCAGATGAGGCCGCGGGAGAGACCCAGTACTTC
CAGSPDEAAGETQYF
>TRBJ1-4|TRBV4-3|TRBD1|.
TGCGCCAGCAGCTACGACAGGGGGCCAGAAAAACTGTTTTTT
CASSYDRGPEKLFF
>TRBJ1-4|TRBV7-2|TRBD1|.
TGTGCCAGCAGCTTAGCGTTAGGGACAGCTAATGAAAAACTGTTTTTT
CASSLALGTANEKLFF
>TRBJ1-5|TRBV27|TRBD1|.
TGTGCCAGCAGTTCAGGGGGCTACAATCAGCCCCAGCATTTT
CASSSGGYNQPQHF
>TRBJ1-3|TRBV11-1|.|.
TGTGCCAGCAGCTTAAGCGGGAACACCATATATTTT
CASSLSGNTIYF
>TRBJ2-2|TRBV2|.|.
TGTGCCAGCAGGAAAGACAGGTGGGCCGGGGAGCTGTTTTTT
CASRKDRWAGELFF
>TRBJ2-2|TRBV11-2|.|.
TGTGCCAGCAGCTTATCGGGCACCGGGGAGCTGTTTTTT
CASSLSGTGELFF
>TRBJ2-6|TRBV18|TRBD1|.
TGTGCCAGCTCAAGGAACAGGGGGAAGGGCTCTGGGGCCAACGTCCTGACTTTC
CASSRNRGKGSGANVLTF
>TRBJ2-3|TRBV27|TRBD2|.
TGTGCCAGCAGTCTCGGACTAGCGGGGGGGAATGACTTGAGCACAGATACGCAGTATTTT
CASSLGLAGGNDLSTDTQYF
>TRBJ1-2|TRBV6-5|TRBD1|.
TGTGCCAGCAGTACACCGGGACAGGGGGACAGGGGCTACACCTTC
CASSTPGQGDRGYTF
>TRBJ1-2|TRBV7-2|.|.
TGTGCCAGCAGCATCAGGGGTAACTATGGCTACACCTTC
CASSIRGNYGYTF
>TRBJ2-7|TRBV27|TRBD1|.
TGTGCCAGCAAAACCGGACAGGGTGTCCACGAGCAGTACTTC
CASKTGQGVHEQYF
>TRBJ2-2|TRBV6-5|TRBD1|.
TGTGCCAGCAGACACGACAGGGGGCGCATCGGGGAGCTGTTTTTT
CASRHDRGRIGELFF
>TRBJ1-4|TRBV19|TRBD1|.
TGTGCCAGTAGTACCCCGGGACAGGGGGATAATGAAAAACTGTTTTTT
CASSTPGQGDNEKLFF
>TRBJ2-3|TRBV30|.|.
TGTGCCTGGAGTGTTTCCGGTTCAGATACGCAGTATTTT
CAWSVSGSDTQYF
>TRBJ2-5|TRBV25-1|TRBD1|few
TGTGCCAGCAGTTGGACAGGGCCCCTAGAGACCCAGTACTTC
CASSWTGPLETQYF